The 19 T cell receptor beta chains below all came from one sample that was sequenced in a study of blood T cell repertoires in COVID-19 (TCRdb year 2020). Receptor libraries were prepared by the immunoSEQ multiplex PCR assay. TCRdb took this table from immuneACCESS and kept in-frame rearrangements with V and J called. Such tables lack part of the clones; where checked against another copy, unresolved V genes explain under half of the gap, and the rest is unexplained. In all, the sample holds about 530,000 clones, and around nine tenths of those were seen once. The ten largest clones take up roughly 8% of the sample. The source material was peripheral blood. The receptors here all came from a woman aged 50 to 60 with COVID-19, enrolled during active disease.

The chain couples TRBV19 to TRBJ1-6, with D perhaps TRBD1 (6 bases). V lost 3 bases to trimming and J lost 10 bases, with 16 bases between them. CDR3 length equals 15 residues. The germline V gene has CDR1 LNHDA and CDR2 SQIVND (reference sequence). The CDR3 DNA reads TGTGCCAGTAGTATGAACAGGGAATCTGGCTCACCCCTCCACTTT. It yields the protein CASSMNRESGSPLHF.

The V gene is TRBV6-4, the J gene TRBJ1-4, with D uncertain. The CDR3 is made up of 17 amino acids. V dropped 7 bases and J dropped 10 bases, with 28 bases sitting between them. Germline V gene data show CDR1 as MRHNA and CDR2 as SNTAGT. CDR3 in amino acids: CASNDPLPRLQTGKLFF. DNA of the CDR3: TGTGCCAGCAATGATCCCCTGCCCCGACTCCAGACGGGAAAACTGTTTTTT.

The gene calls are TRBV20-1 and TRBJ1-2; 8 bases align to TRBD1. Trimming removed 4 bases from V and 14 bases from J; junction bases left unmatched: 9. Germline V gives CDR1 DFQATT, CDR2 SNEGSKA (reference sequence). The CDR3 extends over 11 amino acids. The CDR3 bases are TGCAGTGCTATGGACAGGGTCTTGGAAACCTTC. Its translation is CSAMDRVLETF.

The chain uses TRBV28 and TRBJ2-1; no reliable D call. The V gene lost 6 bases and the J gene lost 3 bases, with 6 bases spanning the gap. CDR1 MDHEN and CDR2 SYDVKM come from the germline V gene. The CDR3 runs to 12 residues. CDR3 amino acids: CASRRGYNEQFF. The DNA for the CDR3 is TGTGCCAGCAGGAGAGGCTACAATGAGCAGTTCTTC.

The chain combines TRBV25-1 with TRBJ1-5, with 7 positions matching TRBD1. Germline CDR1 and CDR2: MGHDK and SYGVNS. The CDR3 is made up of 15 amino acids. J lost 3 bases, V lost 1 base, and 3 bases had no gene match. CDR3 DNA: TGTGCCAGCAGTGAATCAGGGGGATTCAATCAGCCCCAGCATTTT. It encodes CASSESGGFNQPQHF.

The CDR3 spells CASSLPRQGVAEAFF. The CDR3, as DNA: TGCGCCAGCAGCCTGCCCCGTCAGGGGGTCGCTGAAGCTTTCTTT. This sequence joins TRBV5-1 and TRBJ1-1; 7 bases line up with TRBD1. The CDR3 length is 15 residues. The germline gives CDR1 SGHRS, CDR2 YFSETQ. V shed 4 bases, J shed 6 bases, and the junction held 12 bases outside the gene matches.

The chain joins TRBV9 to TRBJ2-5; TRBD1 might be the D (5 bases). The CDR3 runs 15 residues. With 0 bases removed from V and 5 bases from J, the gap between germline ends came to 14 bases. Per the germline V gene, CDR1 is SGDLS and CDR2 is YYNGEE. The CDR3 region has the DNA TGTGCCAGCAGCGTAGGGCAGGGTCGGTGGGAGACCCAGTACTTC. Translating it yields CASSVGQGRWETQYF.

The gene calls are TRBV5-1 and TRBJ1-4; possible D gene TRBD1, 6 bases. CDR1 is SGHRS, CDR2 YFSETQ, per germline. CDR3 length: 14 amino acids. The V end was cut by 6 bases, the J end by 4 bases, with 13 bases between. CDR3 residues: CASNRGQNNEKLFF. The CDR3 DNA follows: TGCGCCAGCAATCGAGGACAGAATAATGAAAAACTGTTTTTT. Variable domain in full (rest from reference TRBV5-1 and TRBJ1-4): KAGVTQTPRYLIKTRGQQVTLSCSPISGHRSVSWYQQTPGQGLQFLFEYFSETQRNKGNFPGRFSGRQFSNSRSEMNVSTLELGDSALYLCASNRGQNNEKLFFGSGTQLSVL.

This chain links TRBV6-5 with TRBJ2-2, with 7 bases lining up with TRBD1. The CDR3 is made up of 15 amino acids. Losses at the gene ends were 5 bases for V and 3 bases for J; bases not matched to a gene: 6. Germline values: CDR1 MNHEY, CDR2 SVGAGI. DNA for the CDR3: TGTGCCAGCAGTCCGGGACAGTACTACACCGGGGAGCTGTTTTTT. Encoded protein: CASSPGQYYTGELFF.

The V call is TRBV28, the J call TRBJ1-1; 7 bases map to TRBD1. This CDR3 is built from 12 residues. Germline CDR1 reads MDHEN; CDR2 reads SYDVKM. Unmatched junction bases numbered 3, after V lost 4 bases and J lost 7 bases. The CDR3 protein is CASSSTGFEAFF. As DNA, the CDR3 is TGTGCCAGCAGTTCGACAGGGTTTGAAGCTTTCTTT.

This chain uses TRBV28 with TRBJ1-1, with D possibly TRBD1 on 5 matching bases. The V gene's germline CDR1 is MDHEN and CDR2 SYDVKM. The CDR3 runs 15 residues. Between the trimmed V and J ends, which lost 1 base and 4 bases, there was a span of 13 bases. CDR3 in DNA: TGTGCCAGCAGTTTATCGGGGGAGGCGGTCACTGAAGCTTTCTTT. This encodes CASSLSGEAVTEAFF.

The CDR3 nucleotides read TGTGCCAGCAGCTGGGACAGGGGGCAGGACACTGAAGCTTTCTTT. It translates to CASSWDRGQDTEAFF. The chain carries TRBV5-6 and TRBJ1-1, with TRBD1 identical over 12 bases. The germline V gene encodes CDR1 SGHDT and CDR2 YYEEEE. After removal of 3 bases from V and 3 bases from J, the junction contained 3 bases not matched to a gene. The CDR3 is 15 amino acids.

The chain links TRBV13 to TRBJ2-1; D is possibly TRBD1 (6 bases). The ends were cut back, 5 bases at V and 7 bases at J, with 9 bases in the middle. Germline lookup yields CDR1 PRHDT and CDR2 FYEKMQ (reference sequence). The CDR3 sequence is 12 residues long. The CDR3 protein is CASSRQENEQFF. The CDR3 DNA reads as TGTGCCAGCAGCCGACAGGAGAATGAGCAGTTCTTC.

The gene calls are TRBV6-1 and TRBJ1-1; D not resolved. Deletions cut 3 bases from V and 3 bases from J, with 5 bases between. The V gene's germline CDR1 is MNHNS and CDR2 SASEGT. This CDR3 is built from 12 residues. Here the CDR3 reads CASSDRYTEAFF. The CDR3 DNA is TGTGCCAGCAGTGACAGGTACACTGAAGCTTTCTTT.

The rearrangement joins TRBV6-5 to TRBJ1-2; 11 nucleotides line up with TRBD1. Per germline, CDR1 MNHEY and CDR2 SVGAGI. Germline trimming cut 5 bases from V and 13 bases from J; bases unmatched to any gene: 15. This CDR3 is 15 amino acids long. The CDR3 region has the DNA TGTGCCAGCAGTAATCCGGGACAGGGGGGCGCGGGAGGCACCTTC. This gives the protein CASSNPGQGGAGGTF.

This sequence joins TRBV30 and TRBJ1-5; the match to TRBD1 covers 8 bases. Germline CDR1 is GTSNPN and CDR2 is SVGIG (reference sequence). With 3 bases clipped from V and 7 bases from J, the junction kept 8 bases outside the gene matches. The CDR3 totals 14 residues. The CDR3 spells CAWSPGTGRQPQHF. CDR3 nucleotide sequence: TGTGCCTGGAGCCCGGGGACAGGCAGGCAGCCCCAGCATTTT. The whole variable domain, remainder taken from reference TRBV30 and TRBJ1-5, is SQTIHQWPATLVQPVGSPLSLECTVEGTSNPNLYWYRQAAGRGLQLLFYSVGIGQISSEVPQNLSASRPQDRQFILSSKKLLLSDSGFYLCAWSPGTGRQPQHFGDGTRLSIL.

The chain employs TRBV27 and TRBJ1-5; D is ambiguous. Trimming took off 4 bases at V and 5 bases at J, with 12 bases between the two ends. The length of the CDR3 is 14 residues. The germline V gene has CDR1 MNHEY and CDR2 SMNVEV (reference sequence). The CDR3 region has the DNA TGTGCCAGCAGTTCCTTGACACCTGATCAGCCCCAGCATTTT. Translation: CASSSLTPDQPQHF.

This clone was counted a single time. The V and J genes are TRBV3-1 (or the pseudogene TRBV3-2) and TRBJ1-1; D ambiguous. Trimming removed 1 base from V and 3 bases from J, with 9 bases in between. Germline lookup yields CDR1 LGHDT and CDR2 YNNKEL (reference sequence). The CDR3 length is 14 residues. The CDR3 DNA sequence: TGTGCCAGCAGCCAAGGGTCGAGGGACACTGAAGCTTTCTTT. Protein: CASSQGSRDTEAFF.

This sequence joins TRBV5-1 and TRBJ2-3, with 11 bases aligning to TRBD2. Germline V gives CDR1 SGHRS, CDR2 YFSETQ. The length of the CDR3 is 15 residues. The trim removed 4 bases at V and 5 bases at J, leaving 6 bases unmatched. This CDR3 is CASSLSGGVGDTQYF. Here the CDR3 DNA reads TGCGCCAGCAGCCTTAGCGGGGGGGTTGGAGATACGCAGTATTTT.